These T cell receptor beta chains were read from a single sample in a study of blood T cell repertoires in COVID-19. Repertoires were generated with immunoSEQ multiplex PCR, while TCRdb's copy carries only in-frame clones and drops some. This table holds 200,000 or so clones, about 80% found once. Sequenced input: peripheral blood. The receptors were sampled from a human donor with acute or convalescent COVID-19. The donor label of this sample is uncertain. CDR3s include the opening cysteine and the closing phenylalanine or tryptophan. The D gene is left open where the match is weak.

TRBV28,.,CASSAGMNTEAFF
TRBV7-9,TRBD2,CASSLLADSYEQYF
TRBV28,TRBD1,CASSSTGLATNEKLFF
TRBV6-5,.,CASRRVMNTEAFF
TRBV6-5,.,CASSNYLTGELFF
TRBV15,.,CATSRGPSRHSYEQYF
TRBV18,TRBD2,CASSPKLAVQETQYF
TRBV6-5,TRBD2,CASMAGGSLDTQYF
TRBV7-9,TRBD2,CASSLSSGSYEQYF
TRBV7-9,.,CASSLGAGDQPQHF
TRBV14,TRBD2,CASSHPWGGFYEQYF
TRBV19,TRBD1,CASSVDRSGGYTF
TRBV19,TRBD2,CATLTRLAGTVEQFF
TRBV19,.,CASSIYGYGYTF
TRBV7-9,.,CASSHQDWRKPLHF
TRBV7-2,.,CASTLGAGTDTQYF
TRBV10-3,.,CATAAGAGANVLTF
TRBV9,.,CASSVSGSRSGANVLTF
TRBV19,.,CASSIKGGSLEAFF
TRBV7-2,.,CASSSQSNQPQHF
TRBV6-6,TRBD2,CASSYSGRETYNEQFF
TRBV6-5,TRBD2,CASSYDSLAGFETQYF
TRBV28,TRBD2,CASSFHLADLSYEQYF
TRBV2,.,CASTEQALNTEAFF
TRBV10-3,TRBD2,CAISESPSGRVGADTQYF
TRBV5-1,.,CASSLAAGASEKLFF
TRBV5-1,TRBD1,CASSTGTGDYGYTF
TRBV29-1,TRBD1,CSVDRTGGSEQYF
TRBV9,TRBD1,CASSIGQGFVHNEQFF
TRBV6-1,.,CASRERRGDPDTQYF
TRBV14,.,CASSPLVRNEQFF
TRBV11-3,.,CASSLEPVAGELFF
TRBV7-9,.,CASSPGGDLTPLHF